What follows is one TCR beta chain and its context. This sample was taken from a study of T cells in Graves' hyperthyroidism and ophthalmopathy. Amplified regions were TCR beta CDR3 sequences from RNA transcripts. RT-PCR in the first round (using the HTBI primer set) targeted the TCR CDR3. Using its own MiXCR run on the multiplex PCR reads, TCRdb lists one record per CDR3 protein. The data contain about 720,000 distinct CDR3 sequences, over 15% of them seen just once; the ten biggest clones take up 16%. Progressors' blood was drawn at hyperthyroidism diagnosis, before ophthalmopathy symptoms. Germline V gene lookup returns CDR1 SQVTM and CDR2 ANQGSEA. The CDR3 is 12 residues long.

The origin of this receptor is a woman between 50 and 59 years old with Graves' hyperthyroidism that later progressed to Graves' ophthalmopathy. Sequencing used blood. The chain combines TRBV29-1 with TRBJ2-7; 10 nucleotides line up with TRBD1. The chain's CDR3 is CSIWTGGYEQYF. DNA of the CDR3: TGCAGTATCTGGACAGGGGGCTACGAGCAGTACTTC.